These 23 T cell receptor beta chains came from one sample sequenced in a study of shared clonotypes between healthy human individuals. Only in-frame clones appear in the TCRdb table, and some are missing; sequencing was by immunoSEQ multiplex PCR. The profile shows millions of clones, 85% to 95% of them singletons. Sequencing used naive CD4+ T cells from PBMCs. The subset is: CD45RA+ positively selected. The source of these receptors is a man younger than 30 in good health. Some clones in this sample may be carry-over from other donors' samples.

This rearrangement joins TRBV6-4 to TRBJ1-5, with D unresolved. Germline V lookup: CDR1 MRHNA, CDR2 SNTAGT. This CDR3 has 19 residues. V dropped 6 bases and J dropped 0 bases, with 24 bases sitting between them. The CDR3 sequence: CASSRPGGKDSYSNQPQHF. CDR3 nucleotide sequence: TGTGCCAGCAGCCGACCCGGAGGCAAAGACTCATATAGCAATCAGCCCCAGCATTTT.

About this clone itself: This same CDR3 is encoded by further DNA sequences in the sample. The chain recombines TRBV9 with TRBJ2-2; no clear D gene. V lost 0 bases and J lost 0, with 6 bases in between. The CDR3 covers 15 residues. Germline lookup yields CDR1 SGDLS and CDR2 YYNGEE. This CDR3 is CASSVGLANTGELFF. The CDR3 region has the DNA TGTGCCAGCAGCGTAGGGTTGGCGAACACCGGGGAGCTGTTTTTT.

J is TRBJ1-1 and V is TRBV29-1, with D maybe TRBD1 (5 bases). The length of the CDR3 is 14 residues. V dropped 3 bases and J dropped 5 bases, with 16 bases sitting between them. Germline V gene data show CDR1 as SQVTM and CDR2 as ANQGSEA. This CDR3 is CSVEGQWGVTEAFF. As DNA, the CDR3 is TGCAGCGTTGAGGGCCAGTGGGGGGTTACTGAAGCTTTCTTT. The variable domain in full, completed from reference TRBV29-1 and TRBJ1-1, reads SAVISQKPSRDICQRGTSLTIQCQVDSQVTMMFWYRQQPGQSLTLIATANQGSEATYESGFVIDKFPISRPNLTFSTLTVSNMSPEDSSIYLCSVEGQWGVTEAFFGQGTRLTVV.

The V gene is TRBV29-1, the J gene TRBJ1-1; unclear D gene. V was shortened by 0 bases and J by 0 bases, with 5 bases between the two germline ends. Per the germline V gene, CDR1 is SQVTM and CDR2 is ANQGSEA. CDR3 length: 13 amino acids. The CDR3 DNA reads TGCAGCGTTGAAGAAATAATGAACACTGAAGCTTTCTTT. Translating gives CSVEEIMNTEAFF. Full variable domain (missing parts from reference TRBV29-1 and TRBJ1-1): SAVISQKPSRDICQRGTSLTIQCQVDSQVTMMFWYRQQPGQSLTLIATANQGSEATYESGFVIDKFPISRPNLTFSTLTVSNMSPEDSSIYLCSVEEIMNTEAFFGQGTRLTVV.

This chain joins TRBV28 and TRBJ2-6; unclear D gene. Trimming stripped 5 bases from V and 1 base from J, with 6 bases between. CDR1 is MDHEN and CDR2 is SYDVKM in the germline V gene. The CDR3 has 14 amino acids. CDR3 sequence reads: CASSMGSGANVLTF. In DNA form, the CDR3 reads TGTGCCAGCAGTATGGGGTCTGGGGCCAACGTCCTGACTTTC.

The chain links TRBV29-1 to TRBJ1-1; D ambiguous. Germline V gene lookup returns CDR1 SQVTM and CDR2 ANQGSEA. Trimming removed 3 bases at V and 1 base at J, with 12 bases between. CDR3 size: 14 residues. CDR3: CSVDLRFGNTEAFF. For the CDR3, the DNA is TGCAGCGTTGATCTTCGTTTTGGGAACACTGAAGCTTTCTTT. Using reference TRBV29-1 and TRBJ1-1 for the parts outside the CDR3, the full variable domain is SAVISQKPSRDICQRGTSLTIQCQVDSQVTMMFWYRQQPGQSLTLIATANQGSEATYESGFVIDKFPISRPNLTFSTLTVSNMSPEDSSIYLCSVDLRFGNTEAFFGQGTRLTVV.

J is TRBJ1-3 and V is TRBV9; unclear D gene. The CDR3 runs 14 residues. V was cut by 3 bases and J by 3 bases, with 10 bases left in between. The germline gives CDR1 SGDLS, CDR2 YYNGEE. This CDR3 is CASSEGPFGNTIYF. CDR3 nucleotides: TGTGCCAGCAGCGAAGGCCCTTTTGGAAACACCATATATTTT.

This clone occurred a few times. The rearrangement links TRBV6-6 to TRBJ1-1; D gene unclear. Trimming cost V 9 bases and J 11 bases, with 16 bases left between them. From germline, CDR1 is MNHNY and CDR2 SVGAGI (reference sequence). There are 11 residues in the CDR3. CDR3 nucleotides: TGTGCCAGAGCAGTTAGGGTTGGTGCTTTCTTT. It codes for CARAVRVGAFF.

The chain's CDR3 is CASSPTTSGLAKNIQYF. The CDR3 nucleotides are TGTGCCAGCAGCCCGACGACTAGCGGGCTAGCCAAAAACATTCAGTACTTC. V and J are TRBV7-6 and TRBJ2-4; 10 nucleotides agree with TRBD2. CDR1 is SGHVS, CDR2 FNYEAQ, per germline. V shed 5 bases, J shed 0 bases, and the junction held 7 bases outside the gene matches. The CDR3 spans 17 residues.

The chain is built from TRBV10-2 and TRBJ1-2, with 7 bases matching TRBD1. The junction had 13 bases not matched to a gene; V was cut back by 7 bases and J by 2 bases. CDR1 and CDR2 (germline): WSHSY, SAAADI. CDR3 length: 16 amino acids. The CDR3 DNA reads TGCGCCAGCAAACAACAACCGGGACAGAAAAACTATGGCTACACCTTC. Translated, it gives CASKQQPGQKNYGYTF.

This sequence joins TRBV5-6 and TRBJ1-2; 7 bases agree with TRBD1. Germline V lookup: CDR1 SGHDT, CDR2 YYEEEE. With V trimmed by 5 bases and J by 7 bases, 8 bases remained unmatched. The CDR3 runs to 13 residues. The DNA for the CDR3 is TGTGCCAGCAGTTTTACAGGGGTTCTTGGCTACACCTTC. As protein: CASSFTGVLGYTF.

The chain joins TRBV6-6 to TRBJ2-2; D ambiguous. The germline gives CDR1 MNHNY, CDR2 SVGAGI (reference sequence). This CDR3 comprises 15 residues. The V end was cut by 7 bases, the J end by 1 base, with 13 bases between. CDR3 DNA: TGTGCCAGCATTGGACGGAAGGAGAACACCGGGGAGCTGTTTTTT. This encodes CASIGRKENTGELFF.

The V call is TRBV5-1, the J call TRBJ1-2; D ambiguous. In germline, CDR1 is SGHRS, CDR2 YFSETQ. The germline V and J ends were trimmed by 0 bases and 6 bases, with 15 bases remaining between them. This CDR3 region has 15 residues. CDR3 amino acids: CASSLVLGQNDGYTF. The CDR3 coding sequence is TGCGCCAGCAGCTTGGTTCTAGGGCAGAACGATGGCTACACCTTC.

This sequence joins TRBV7-8 and TRBJ1-3, with no clear D. Deletions cut 1 base from V and 7 bases from J, with 8 bases between. Germline CDR1 and CDR2: SGHVS and FQNEAQ. This CDR3 contains 13 residues. The CDR3 region is CASSLDFANTIYF. CDR3 coding DNA: TGTGCCAGCAGCTTAGATTTCGCCAACACCATATATTTT.

This chain links TRBV6-6 with TRBJ1-3, with 9 bases matching TRBD1. After removal of 5 bases from V and 5 bases from J, the junction contained 1 base not matched to a gene. Germline V gene lookup returns CDR1 MNHNY and CDR2 SVGAGI (reference sequence). The CDR3 has 13 amino acids. CDR3 sequence reads: CASSGTGRNTIYF. For the CDR3, the DNA is TGTGCCAGCAGTGGGACAGGGCGAAACACCATATATTTT.

V gene TRBV6-5 combines with J gene TRBJ2-1; a possible D gene is TRBD2 (5 bases). Germline-derived CDR1 and CDR2 are MNHEY and SVGAGI. There are 13 residues in the CDR3. Between the trimmed V and J ends, which lost 6 bases and 10 bases, there was a span of 16 bases. CDR3 nucleotide sequence: TGTGCCAGCAGCCGAGTCGGGGAGACGGAGCAGTTCTTC. This codes for CASSRVGETEQFF.

This clone showed up just once. This chain joins TRBV5-1 and TRBJ1-1, with 7 bases fitting TRBD1. After removal of 0 bases from V and 1 base from J, the junction contained 9 bases not matched to a gene. This CDR3 contains 17 residues. CDR1 and CDR2 from the germline V gene are SGHRS and YFSETQ. The CDR3 region has the DNA TGCGCCAGCAGCTTGGGGCCTTTACAGGGGCCGAACACTGAAGCTTTCTTT. This codes for CASSLGPLQGPNTEAFF.

The chain couples TRBV5-4 to TRBJ1-6, with TRBD1 matching over 7 bases. The V segment lost 4 bases and the J segment 3 bases; nucleotides outside the gene matches: 10. CDR3 length: 17 residues. The germline gives CDR1 SGHNT, CDR2 YYREEE (reference sequence). The CDR3 protein is CASSAFQGGLYNSPLHF. The DNA for the CDR3 is TGTGCCAGCAGCGCGTTCCAGGGGGGCCTCTATAATTCACCCCTCCACTTT. The full variable domain, in which reference TRBV5-4 and TRBJ1-6 provide the parts outside the CDR3, is ETGVTQSPTHLIKTRGQQVTLRCSSQSGHNTVSWYQQALGQGPQFIFQYYREEENGRGNFPPRFSGLQFPNYSSELNVNALELDDSALYLCASSAFQGGLYNSPLHFGNGTRLTVT.

The CDR3 DNA sequence: TGTGCCAGCAGTTTTTCTCTCGGACAGGGTTACTCCTACGAGCAGTACTTC. Translation gives CASSFSLGQGYSYEQYF. V usage is TRBV27 and J usage is TRBJ2-7; 8 bases map to TRBD1. The ends lost 3 bases at V and 0 bases at J; junction bases unmatched: 10. The germline V gene encodes CDR1 MNHEY and CDR2 SMNVEV (reference sequence). This CDR3 has 17 residues.

The chain uses TRBV23-1 and TRBJ2-7; possibly TRBD2 for D (7 bases). TRBV23-1 carries the ORF label, with uncertain function. The CDR3 spans 15 residues. V gave up 6 bases and J gave up 0 bases, with 15 bases separating them. The CDR3 sequence is CASSYGGPSSYEQYF. The CDR3 DNA is TGCGCCAGCAGCTACGGGGGGCCGAGCTCCTACGAGCAGTACTTC.

V gene TRBV28 combines with J gene TRBJ1-1; D not certain. The CDR3 sequence is 14 residues long. Per germline, CDR1 MDHEN and CDR2 SYDVKM. Trimming cost V 6 bases and J 4 bases, with 15 bases left between them. The CDR3 is CASSVGGLGTEAFF. DNA for the CDR3: TGTGCCAGCAGCGTGGGCGGCTTGGGCACTGAAGCTTTCTTT.

The chain couples TRBV5-4 to TRBJ2-5; the match to TRBD1 covers 10 bases. CDR3 length: 14 residues. V gave up 4 bases and J gave up 5 bases; unmatched junction bases: 5. Looked up from germline, CDR1 is SGHNT and CDR2 is YYREEE (reference sequence). CDR3 region: CASSKTGGAETQYF. The CDR3 DNA reads as TGTGCCAGCAGCAAGACAGGGGGCGCCGAGACCCAGTACTTC.

The V gene is TRBV4-1, the J gene TRBJ1-3; the D is unclear. Germline assignment: CDR1 MGHRA and CDR2 YSYEKL. The CDR3 is 14 residues long. V lost 3 bases, J lost 4 bases, and 10 bases lay in between. This chain's CDR3 is CASSHPGEGNTIYF. The CDR3 DNA follows: TGCGCCAGCAGCCATCCGGGCGAGGGAAACACCATATATTTT.